This T cell receptor (beta chain) was sequenced during a study of shared clonotypes between healthy human individuals. As for this clone: Its antigen is not identified.

Germline V gene data show CDR1 as LNHNV and CDR2 as YYDKDF (reference sequence). The CDR3 loop spans 17 amino acids. The junction had 9 bases not matched to a gene; V was cut back by 0 bases and J by 3 bases. It was at deep level that the assay was run. Method: immunoSEQ multiplex PCR; TCRdb's copy keeps in-frame clones and lacks some. This table holds 300,000 or so clones, around 74% found once. Study-wide points: With a few donors compared, around 4.7% of naive CD4 clonotypes were shared. Donor scarcity curtailed the genetic and exposure-history diversity represented herein. Only blood underwent sampling, and tissue repertoires likely differ.

The sequencing input was memory CD4+ T cells sorted from blood. Noted subset: CD45RA-negative fraction. The V call is TRBV15, the J call TRBJ2-7; TRBD2 matches at 9 bases. The receptor's source is a young man in good health. The chain's CDR3 is CATSREGGLAGNYEQYF. CDR3 nucleotide sequence: TGTGCCACCAGCAGAGAGGGAGGCCTAGCGGGAAACTACGAGCAGTACTTC.